This T cell receptor (beta chain) originates from a study of T cells in Graves' hyperthyroidism and ophthalmopathy. The germline gives CDR1 SGHRS, CDR2 YFSETQ. This CDR3 comprises 15 residues. Trimming removed 5 bases from V and 4 bases from J; junction bases left unmatched: 11. Any patient presenting with uncontrolled infection, other autoimmune disease, pregnancy or lactation was left out. Amplified regions were TCR beta CDR3 sequences from RNA transcripts. TCR CDR3 regions were first amplified by RT-PCR with HTBI primers. TCRdb reprocessed the multiplex PCR reads with MiXCR, giving one entry per CDR3 protein. The table has 80,000 to 100,000 distinct CDR3 sequences, around 37% seen once. The sample holds many counts of this clonotype.

Sample: peripheral blood or thyroid tissue (not recorded which). This TCR came from a woman aged 25 to 39 with Graves' hyperthyroidism. V and J are TRBV5-1 and TRBJ1-2; 7 nucleotides agree with TRBD1. The CDR3 spells CASREDRSALYGYTF. CDR3 nucleotides: TGCGCCAGCAGGGAGGACAGGTCGGCCCTCTATGGCTACACCTTC.